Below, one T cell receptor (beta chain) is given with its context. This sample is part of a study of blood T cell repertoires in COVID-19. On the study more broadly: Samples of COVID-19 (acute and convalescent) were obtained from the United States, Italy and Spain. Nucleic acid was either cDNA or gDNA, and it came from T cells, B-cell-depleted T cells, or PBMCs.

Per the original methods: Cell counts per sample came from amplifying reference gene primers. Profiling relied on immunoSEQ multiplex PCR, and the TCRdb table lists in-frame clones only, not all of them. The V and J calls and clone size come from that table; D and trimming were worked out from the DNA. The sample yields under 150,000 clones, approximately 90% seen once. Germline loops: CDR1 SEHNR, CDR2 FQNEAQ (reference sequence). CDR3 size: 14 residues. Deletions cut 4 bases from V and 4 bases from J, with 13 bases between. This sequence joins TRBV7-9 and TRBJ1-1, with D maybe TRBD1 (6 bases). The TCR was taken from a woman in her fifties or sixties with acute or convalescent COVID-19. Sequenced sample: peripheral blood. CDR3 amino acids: CASSSQGFGTEAFF. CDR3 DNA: TGTGCCAGCAGCTCACAGGGTTTTGGCACTGAAGCTTTCTTT.